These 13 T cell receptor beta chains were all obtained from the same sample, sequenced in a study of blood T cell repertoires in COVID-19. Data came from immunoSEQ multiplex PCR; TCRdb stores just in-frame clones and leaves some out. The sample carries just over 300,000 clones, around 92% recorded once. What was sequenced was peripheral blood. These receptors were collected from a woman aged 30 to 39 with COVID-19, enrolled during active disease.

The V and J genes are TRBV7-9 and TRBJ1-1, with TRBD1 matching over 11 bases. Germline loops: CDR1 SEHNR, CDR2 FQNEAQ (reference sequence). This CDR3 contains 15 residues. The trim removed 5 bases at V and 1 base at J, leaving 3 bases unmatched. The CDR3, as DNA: TGTGCCAGCAGCCAAGGACAGGGGGCGAACACTGAAGCTTTCTTT. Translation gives CASSQGQGANTEAFF.

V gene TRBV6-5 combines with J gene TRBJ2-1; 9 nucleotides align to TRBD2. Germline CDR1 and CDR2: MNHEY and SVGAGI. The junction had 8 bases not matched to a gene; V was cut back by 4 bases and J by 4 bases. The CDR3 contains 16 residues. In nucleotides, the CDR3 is TGTGCCAGCAGTTCCCCGACTAGCGGTAAATACAATGAGCAGTTCTTC. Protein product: CASSSPTSGKYNEQFF.

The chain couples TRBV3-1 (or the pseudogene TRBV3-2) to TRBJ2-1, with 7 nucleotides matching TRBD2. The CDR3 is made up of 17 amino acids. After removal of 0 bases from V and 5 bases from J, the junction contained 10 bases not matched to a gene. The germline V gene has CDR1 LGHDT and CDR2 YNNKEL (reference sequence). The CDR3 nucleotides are TGTGCCAGCAGCCAAGATAGGGGAGGGCGGGGTGACAATGAGCAGTTCTTC. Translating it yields CASSQDRGGRGDNEQFF.

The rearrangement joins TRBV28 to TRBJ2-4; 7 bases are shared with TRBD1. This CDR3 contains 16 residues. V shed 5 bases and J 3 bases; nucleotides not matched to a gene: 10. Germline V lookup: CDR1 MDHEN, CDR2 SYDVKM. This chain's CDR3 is CASSPTGRGVKNIQYF. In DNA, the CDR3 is TGTGCCAGCAGTCCGACAGGGAGAGGAGTCAAAAACATTCAGTACTTC.

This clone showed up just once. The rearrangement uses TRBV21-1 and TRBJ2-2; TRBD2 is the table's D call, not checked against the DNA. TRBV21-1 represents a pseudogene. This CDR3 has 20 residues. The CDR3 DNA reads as TGTGCCAGCAGCTCATCCCCTGCCCTCTCCGGGCGGGGATACGGCGGGGAGCTGTTTTTT. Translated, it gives CASSSSPALSGRGYGGELFF.

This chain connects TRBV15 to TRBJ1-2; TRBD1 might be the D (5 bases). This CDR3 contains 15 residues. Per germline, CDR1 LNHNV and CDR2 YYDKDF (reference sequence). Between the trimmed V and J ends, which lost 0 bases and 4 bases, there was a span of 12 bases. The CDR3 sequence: CATSRDLQGAYGYTF. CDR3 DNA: TGTGCCACCAGCAGAGATCTCCAGGGCGCCTATGGCTACACCTTC.

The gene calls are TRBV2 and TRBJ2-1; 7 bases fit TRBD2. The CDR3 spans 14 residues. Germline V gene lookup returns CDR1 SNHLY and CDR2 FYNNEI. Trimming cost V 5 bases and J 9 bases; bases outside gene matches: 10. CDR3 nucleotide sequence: TGTGCCAGCAGTTATGATGGACTAGTGAGTGAGCAGTTCTTC. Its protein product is CASSYDGLVSEQFF. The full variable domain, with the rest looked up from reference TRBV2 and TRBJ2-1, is EPEVTQTPSHQVTQMGQEVILRCVPISNHLYFYWYRQILGQKVEFLVSFYNNEISEKSEIFDDQFSVERPDGSNFTLKIRSTKLEDSAMYFCASSYDGLVSEQFFGPGTRLTVL.

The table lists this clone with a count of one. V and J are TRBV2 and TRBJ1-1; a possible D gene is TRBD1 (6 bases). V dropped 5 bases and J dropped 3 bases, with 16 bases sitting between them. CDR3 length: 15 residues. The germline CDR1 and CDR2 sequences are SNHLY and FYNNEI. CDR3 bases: TGTGCCAGCAGTCCCTTCGGGGGGCGGGACACTGAAGCTTTCTTT. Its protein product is CASSPFGGRDTEAFF. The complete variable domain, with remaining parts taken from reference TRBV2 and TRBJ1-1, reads EPEVTQTPSHQVTQMGQEVILRCVPISNHLYFYWYRQILGQKVEFLVSFYNNEISEKSEIFDDQFSVERPDGSNFTLKIRSTKLEDSAMYFCASSPFGGRDTEAFFGQGTRLTVV.

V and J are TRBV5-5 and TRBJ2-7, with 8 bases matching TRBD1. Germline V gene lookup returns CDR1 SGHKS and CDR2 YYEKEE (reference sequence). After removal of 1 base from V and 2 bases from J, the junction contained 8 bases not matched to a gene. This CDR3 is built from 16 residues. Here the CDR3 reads CASSLKETGVPYEQYF. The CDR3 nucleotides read TGTGCCAGCAGCTTGAAGGAGACAGGGGTCCCCTACGAGCAGTACTTC.

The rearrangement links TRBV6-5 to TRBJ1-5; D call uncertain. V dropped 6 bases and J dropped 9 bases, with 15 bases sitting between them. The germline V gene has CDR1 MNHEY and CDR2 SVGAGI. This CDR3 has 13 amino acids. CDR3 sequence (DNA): TGTGCCAGCAGGGTCACCGGTATAAGGCCCCAGCATTTT. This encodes CASRVTGIRPQHF.

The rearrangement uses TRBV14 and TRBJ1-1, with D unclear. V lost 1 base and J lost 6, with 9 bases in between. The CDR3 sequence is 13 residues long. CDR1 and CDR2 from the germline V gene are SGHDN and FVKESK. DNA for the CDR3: TGTGCCAGCAGCCAAGTTCGGGGTTCTGAAGCTTTCTTT. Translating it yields CASSQVRGSEAFF.

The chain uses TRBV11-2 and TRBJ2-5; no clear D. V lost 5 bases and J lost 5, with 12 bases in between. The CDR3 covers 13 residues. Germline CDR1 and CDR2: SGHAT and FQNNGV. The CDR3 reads CASSGLSYETQYF. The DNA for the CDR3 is TGTGCCAGCAGCGGGCTATCCTATGAGACCCAGTACTTC.

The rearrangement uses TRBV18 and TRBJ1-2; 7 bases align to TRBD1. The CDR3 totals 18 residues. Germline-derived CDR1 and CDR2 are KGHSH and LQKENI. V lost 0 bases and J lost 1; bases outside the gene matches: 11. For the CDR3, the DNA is TGTGCCAGCTCACCACCGGCCCCGGGGACAGCCTATAACTATGGCTACACCTTC. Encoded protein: CASSPPAPGTAYNYGYTF.